This TCR beta chain was documented in a study of T cell repertoires in aging, cancer and after chemotherapy. Study at large: Repeat sampling of healthy donors over several months to years showed clear clonal overlap. The whole study produced a dataset of roughly 8.6 million TCR reads. Whole-study findings and limits: Compared with age-matched healthy donors, untreated hematological or solid cancer patients showed higher blood TCR clonality. In each cancer cohort, median generation probability increased across chemotherapy, suggesting thymic output rebounded.

Rearranged V-D-J TRB sequences were amplified with a mixed TRB-A/B primer pool. Each CDR3 protein gets one entry after TCRdb re-called the multiplex PCR reads with MiXCR. The sample contains about 10,000 distinct CDR3 sequences, 30% to 40% of which appear only once. This clonotype was observed a handful of times. Its antigen is as yet unknown. The template was genomic DNA from peripheral blood, not RNA. The CDR3 has 14 residues. The V gene's germline CDR1 is GTSNPN and CDR2 SVGIG (reference sequence). The ends were cut back, 3 bases at V and 4 bases at J, with 13 bases in the middle. The sample comprised blood. The chain links TRBV30 to TRBJ1-5, with D unclear. This clonotype was sampled from a human donor in good health. The CDR3 is CAWRQPGRNQPQHF. The CDR3, as DNA: TGTGCCTGGAGACAACCGGGCCGAAATCAGCCCCAGCATTTT.